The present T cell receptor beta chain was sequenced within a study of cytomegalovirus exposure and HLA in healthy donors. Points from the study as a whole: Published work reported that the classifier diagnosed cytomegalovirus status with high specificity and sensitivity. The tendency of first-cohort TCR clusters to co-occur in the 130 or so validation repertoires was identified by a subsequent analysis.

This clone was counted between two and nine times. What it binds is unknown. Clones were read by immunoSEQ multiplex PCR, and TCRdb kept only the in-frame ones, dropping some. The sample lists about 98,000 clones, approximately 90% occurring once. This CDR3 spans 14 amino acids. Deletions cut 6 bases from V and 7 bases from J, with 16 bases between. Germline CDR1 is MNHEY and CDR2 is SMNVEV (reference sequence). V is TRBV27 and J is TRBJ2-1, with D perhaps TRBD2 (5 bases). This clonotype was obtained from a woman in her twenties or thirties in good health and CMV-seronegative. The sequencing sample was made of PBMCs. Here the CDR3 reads CASRIGYPGNEQFF. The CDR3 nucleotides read TGTGCCAGCAGGATCGGGTACCCGGGGAATGAGCAGTTCTTC.